The rows below give T cell receptor beta chains drawn from one sample of a study of OX40 agonist ivuxolimab in advanced cancers. Some clones are missing from TCRdb's copy, which holds only in-frame ones; the method was immunoSEQ multiplex PCR. The table shows roughly 55,000 clones, with approximately 80% occurring only once. This material consisted of CD4+ or CD8+ T cells sorted from blood, taken in a trial of the OX40 agonist ivuxolimab. The receptors derive from an adult with an advanced solid tumor such as melanoma, head and neck, liver or kidney cancer. The CDR3 runs from the conserved cysteine through the conserved F or W. Each record gives: V gene, J gene, clone size, D gene, CDR3 protein, CDR3 DNA. D genes are given only for firm matches. Clone size is not always given. Where it is, it says once, few, many or a class for expanded clones.

>TRBV18|TRBJ1-1|NA|TRBD1
CASSLQGAGGLGTEAFF
TGTGCCAGCTCACTACAGGGGGCAGGGGGTTTGGGCACTGAAGCTTTCTTT
>TRBV4-3|TRBJ2-3|NA|NA
CASSQAGPDTQYF
TGCGCCAGCAGCCAAGCGGGTCCGGATACGCAGTATTTT
>TRBV19|TRBJ1-3|NA|NA
CASSIPGYGGNTIYF
TGTGCCAGTAGTATCCCAGGGTATGGTGGAAACACCATATATTTT
>TRBV5-8|TRBJ2-4|NA|TRBD1
CASSQSRGQAHIQYF
TGTGCCAGCAGCCAAAGTAGGGGACAGGCTCACATTCAGTACTTC
>TRBV12-5|TRBJ1-5|few|NA
CASGDSYSNQPQHF
TGTGCTAGTGGGGACAGCTATAGCAATCAGCCCCAGCATTTT
>TRBV15|TRBJ2-2|NA|NA
CATSRGLAAGELFF
TGTGCCACCAGCAGAGGGCTAGCAGCCGGGGAGCTGTTTTTT
>TRBV19|TRBJ1-5|NA|NA
CASTQRPESNQPQHF
TGTGCCAGTACCCAGCGGCCAGAAAGCAATCAGCCCCAGCATTTT
>TRBV6-6|TRBJ1-1|NA|NA
CASSYSGGGGVAFF
TGTGCCAGCAGTTACTCGGGGGGGGGCGGAGTAGCTTTCTTT
>TRBV5-6|TRBJ1-6|once|NA
CASSHGGGPVNSPLHF
TGTGCCAGCAGCCACGGCGGAGGGCCAGTAAATTCACCCCTCCACTTT
>TRBV29-1|TRBJ1-2|NA|NA
CSVEGQGGSGYTF
TGCAGCGTTGAAGGGCAGGGTGGAAGTGGCTACACCTTC
>TRBV10-1|TRBJ1-1|NA|NA
CASSESINTEAFF
TGCGCCAGCAGTGAGTCGATCAACACTGAAGCTTTCTTT
>TRBV10-3|TRBJ2-7|NA|NA
CAISESQGSYEQYF
TGTGCCATCAGTGAGTCGCAGGGCTCCTACGAGCAGTACTTC
>TRBV6-5|TRBJ2-7|NA|NA
CASSYSRDDEQYF
TGTGCCAGCAGTTACTCCCGCGACGACGAGCAGTACTTC
>TRBV19|TRBJ1-5|NA|NA
CASSTRSHSSNQPQHF
TGTGCCAGTAGTACGAGGTCCCACAGTAGCAATCAGCCCCAGCATTTT
>TRBV5-8|TRBJ1-5|NA|NA
CASDPRGAYSNQPQHF
TGTGCCAGCGACCCCCGCGGGGCCTATAGCAATCAGCCCCAGCATTTT
>TRBV10-1|TRBJ2-3|NA|NA
CASSAGGSVTDTQYF
TGCGCCAGCAGTGCAGGCGGGTCGGTCACAGATACGCAGTATTTT
>TRBV18|TRBJ2-5|NA|TRBD2
CASSPLAGAAQETQYF
TGTGCCAGCTCACCACTAGCGGGAGCCGCCCAAGAGACCCAGTACTTC
>TRBV5-1|TRBJ2-7|NA|NA
CASPPTGVNYEQYF
TGCGCCAGCCCCCCGACGGGAGTAAACTACGAGCAGTACTTC
>TRBV7-2|TRBJ1-4|NA|NA
CASSRGGSNEKLFF
TGTGCCAGCAGCCGAGGGGGGTCTAATGAAAAACTGTTTTTT
>TRBV30|TRBJ1-1|NA|NA
CAWMKQVDTEAFF
TGTGCCTGGATGAAACAGGTGGACACTGAAGCTTTCTTT
>TRBV19|TRBJ2-1|once|NA
CASSIWEDRSDEQFF
TGTGCCAGTAGTATATGGGAAGACAGGTCTGATGAGCAGTTCTTC
>TRBV18|TRBJ2-2|many|NA
CASSYSGFPGELFF
TGTGCCAGCTCATACTCAGGGTTCCCCGGGGAGCTGTTTTTT
>TRBV29-1|TRBJ2-2|NA|NA
CSVDTGRTGELFF
TGCAGCGTTGACACAGGGAGGACCGGGGAGCTGTTTTTT
>TRBV5-1|TRBJ1-2|NA|NA
CASRTRQGEGYTF
TGCGCCAGCAGGACCCGGCAGGGCGAGGGCTACACCTTC
>TRBV6-1|TRBJ1-3|NA|NA
CASMYGSSGDTIYF
TGTGCCAGCATGTACGGCTCCTCCGGAGACACCATATATTTT
>TRBV15|TRBJ1-1|once|NA
CATSSQKDREAFF
TGTGCCACCAGCTCCCAGAAGGACCGTGAAGCTTTCTTT
>TRBV6-5|TRBJ2-7|NA|NA
CASSFGGPYEQYF
TGTGCCAGCAGTTTCGGCGGGCCCTACGAGCAGTACTTC
>TRBV2|TRBJ1-1|once|NA
CASRTGIANTEAFF
TGTGCCAGCAGGACAGGTATTGCGAACACTGAAGCTTTCTTT
>TRBV30|TRBJ2-5|NA|NA
CAWKDRNQETQYF
TGTGCCTGGAAGGACAGAAACCAAGAGACCCAGTACTTC
>TRBV9|TRBJ2-5|NA|TRBD2
CASSRGRTSGKETQYF
TGTGCCAGCAGCAGAGGTCGGACTAGCGGGAAAGAGACCCAGTACTTC
>TRBV27|TRBJ2-1|once|TRBD2
CASSLQREVYNEQFF
TGTGCCAGCAGTTTGCAGCGGGAGGTTTACAATGAGCAGTTCTTC
>TRBV9|TRBJ2-5|NA|TRBD2
CASSADTSGRAGGTQYF
TGTGCCAGCAGCGCCGACACTAGCGGGAGGGCCGGAGGGACCCAGTACTTC
>TRBV29-1|TRBJ2-7|NA|TRBD2
CSVVIRLALRVYEQYF
TGCAGCGTGGTTATAAGACTAGCGCTTCGGGTCTACGAGCAGTACTTC
>TRBV19|TRBJ2-3|NA|TRBD2
CASSLRTPGLVSDTTTQYF
TGTGCCAGTAGTCTCAGAACCCCGGGACTAGTTTCGGACACTACTACGCAGTATTTT
>TRBV11-2|TRBJ2-3|NA|TRBD2
CASSPLGWEGRTDTQYF
TGTGCCAGCAGCCCCCTCGGTTGGGAGGGCCGTACAGATACGCAGTATTTT
>TRBV19|TRBJ2-3|NA|NA
CASNGGRGTDTDTQYF
TGTGCCAGTAATGGGGGGCGGGGGACGGACACAGATACGCAGTATTTT
>TRBV27|TRBJ1-5|NA|TRBD1
CASGEGAPRQPQHF
TGTGCCAGCGGGGAGGGGGCGCCGCGTCAGCCCCAGCATTTT
>TRBV14|TRBJ1-2|NA|NA
CASSQDSVRPTGTF
TGTGCCAGCAGCCAAGATTCAGTAAGGCCAACCGGTACCTTC
>TRBV27|TRBJ2-3|NA|TRBD2
CASSLLTLAGDTQYF
TGTGCCAGCAGTTTACTTACTCTAGCGGGAGATACGCAGTATTTT
>TRBV4-1|TRBJ1-5|NA|NA
CASSQGSGRGQPQHF
TGCGCCAGCAGCCAAGGGTCAGGGCGGGGTCAGCCCCAGCATTTT
>TRBV10-3|TRBJ2-2|few|TRBD1
CAISERAGGPTGELFF
TGTGCCATCAGTGAGAGGGCAGGGGGCCCCACCGGGGAGCTGTTTTTT
>TRBV5-6|TRBJ2-1|NA|TRBD1
CASSLAGTGPNNEQFF
TGTGCCAGCAGCTTGGCGGGGACAGGACCAAACAATGAGCAGTTCTTC
>TRBV13|TRBJ2-3|NA|TRBD2
CASSPQTSGGTDTQYF
TGTGCCAGCAGCCCCCAGACTAGCGGAGGCACAGATACGCAGTATTTT
>TRBV6-6|TRBJ2-3|NA|TRBD2
CASTYVLAGDTQYF
TGTGCCAGCACCTACGTACTAGCGGGAGATACGCAGTATTTT
>TRBV27|TRBJ2-5|NA|TRBD2
CASSASPRGLAGQETQYF
TGTGCCAGCAGTGCCTCTCCCCGGGGACTAGCGGGACAAGAGACCCAGTACTTC
>TRBV19|TRBJ2-1|NA|NA
CASSIRSGSGGLNNEQFF
TGTGCCAGTAGTATAAGGTCCGGATCCGGCGGATTGAACAATGAGCAGTTCTTC
>TRBV19|TRBJ2-3|NA|TRBD2
CASSTPRISGGDTQYF
TGTGCCAGTAGTACCCCCCGAATTAGCGGGGGGGATACGCAGTATTTT
>TRBV6-1|TRBJ1-1|NA|NA
CASIARGNTEAFF
TGTGCCAGTATAGCCCGGGGGAACACTGAAGCTTTCTTT
>TRBV18|TRBJ1-1|few|NA
CASSPRSRFEAFF
TGTGCCAGCTCACCACGGTCCAGGTTTGAAGCTTTCTTT
>TRBV18|TRBJ2-6|NA|NA
CASSKTGNSGANVLTF
TGTGCCAGCTCGAAGACAGGTAACTCTGGGGCCAACGTCCTGACTTTC